This T cell receptor (beta chain) was sequenced for a study of tumor-infiltrating lymphocytes in primary liver carcinoma. Study details: Samples yielded about 3.65 to 7.13 million productive TCRbeta reads, similar across tissue types.

Joint extraction of RNA and DNA used roughly 17-32 mg of bulk tissue that was unsorted. TCR beta cDNA came from about 500 ng total RNA, primed with a constant-region primer. What produced the TCR beta libraries was three nested multiplex PCR rounds using slightly modified ARM-PCR. Two initial PCR rounds of about 9 cycles each paired TRBV1-TRBV30 forward primers with a C-beta reverse primer. Via MiXCR, TCRdb re-called the multiplex PCR reads, giving one row per CDR3 protein. This table holds roughly 100,000 distinct CDR3 sequences, around 71% found once. Comment on this clonotype: The target antigen is unknown. Its ends do not fully match the called genes, so a read error is possible.

The CDR3 is 13 residues long. Germline-derived CDR1 and CDR2 are GTSNPN and SVGIG (reference sequence). Findings of the study overall: In tumor-adjacent and tumor-blood pairs, overlap was lower than in tumor region pairs.

Sequenced material: liver tumor tissue from sampling region 2. Subset defined: tumor region T2, inferior pole. This sequence joins TRBV30 and TRBJ2-4; D remains ambiguous. This TCR came from a woman aged 60-70 years with primary liver carcinoma and hepatitis B virus infection. CDR3 protein: CAWIIPDKNIQCF. CDR3 nucleotides: TGTGCCTGGATTATCCCAGACAAAAACATTCAGTGCTTC.